These 17 T cell receptor beta chains were sequenced from one sample in a study of technical replicates of blood from several donors. Only in-frame clones appear in the TCRdb table, and some are missing; sequencing was by immunoSEQ multiplex PCR. The data hold over 50,000 clones, with 85% to 90% observed a single time. Sequenced material: PBMCs. The origin of the receptors is a human donor in good health. Some clones in this sample may be carry-over from other donors' samples.

This chain joins TRBV6-6 and TRBJ2-3; the match to TRBD2 covers 10 bases. The CDR3 is 14 amino acids. The germline V gene encodes CDR1 MNHNY and CDR2 SVGAGI (reference sequence). J lost 6 bases, V lost 10 bases, and 10 bases had no gene match. CDR3 nucleotides: TGTGCCACAAGCCCAGCGGGGGGGCTCGATACGCAGTATTTT. This sequence encodes CATSPAGGLDTQYF.

The J gene is TRBJ2-6, the V gene TRBV4-1; D not certain. V was clipped by 0 bases and J by 1 base, with 10 bases between them. Looked up from germline, CDR1 is MGHRA and CDR2 is YSYEKL. CDR3 length: 17 amino acids. CDR3 bases: TGCGCCAGCAGCCAAGAACGCCGGGTTTCTGGGGCCAACGTCCTGACTTTC. Residues: CASSQERRVSGANVLTF.

This chain uses TRBV10-2 with TRBJ1-3, with 7 bases identical to TRBD1. The CDR3 is made up of 15 amino acids. V was pared by 2 bases and J by 5 bases, with 6 bases of the junction left unmatched. Germline loops: CDR1 WSHSY, CDR2 SAAADI. The CDR3 DNA sequence: TGCGCCAGCAGTGAGAGGAGACAGGGAAGAAACACCATATATTTT. Its protein product is CASSERRQGRNTIYF.

The J gene is TRBJ2-6, the V gene TRBV9; D gene unclear. Trimming cost V 1 base and J 0 bases, with 5 bases left between them. The CDR3 loop spans 15 amino acids. In germline, CDR1 is SGDLS, CDR2 YYNGEE. This chain's CDR3 is CASSVTSSGANVLTF. As DNA, the CDR3 is TGTGCCAGCAGCGTAACCAGCTCTGGGGCCAACGTCCTGACTTTC.

V and J are TRBV7-3 and TRBJ1-1, with D tentatively TRBD1 (6 bases). The V and J ends lost 8 bases and 0 bases respectively, with 13 bases between them. Germline CDR1 and CDR2: SGHTA and FQGTGA. This CDR3 spans 14 amino acids. The CDR3 DNA sequence: TGTGCCAGCGGAGCAGGGGCCATGAACACTGAAGCTTTCTTT. Protein product: CASGAGAMNTEAFF.

This clone was counted between two and nine times. The chain is built from TRBV5-8 and TRBJ1-5, with 7 positions matching TRBD1. Germline CDR1 reads SGHTS; CDR2 reads YDEGEE. The junction had 11 bases not matched to a gene; V was cut back by 4 bases and J by 4 bases. This CDR3 region has 16 residues. CDR3 DNA sequence: TGTGCCAGCAGCGTGGTGAGAGGGGGCCTAAATCAGCCCCAGCATTTT. It translates to CASSVVRGGLNQPQHF.

About this clone: This sample also contains other DNA sequences that code for the same CDR3. The chain carries TRBV30 and TRBJ1-2, with D tentatively TRBD1 (5 bases). Trimming took off 4 bases at V and 2 bases at J, with 8 bases between the two ends. This CDR3 region has 12 residues. Germline CDR1 and CDR2: GTSNPN and SVGIG (reference sequence). The CDR3 here is CAWTAGNYGYTF. CDR3 bases: TGTGCCTGGACGGCAGGGAACTATGGCTACACCTTC.

This clone was recorded only once. The V and J genes are TRBV5-4 and TRBJ1-2; no definite D call. The germline V gene encodes CDR1 SGHNT and CDR2 YYREEE (reference sequence). V lost 6 bases and J lost 0, with 15 bases in between. The CDR3 loop spans 15 amino acids. CDR3 coding DNA: TGTGCCAGCACCTCTCCCAGCGGACCTAACTATGGCTACACCTTC. Translating gives CASTSPSGPNYGYTF. Drawing the rest from reference TRBV5-4 and TRBJ1-2, the complete variable domain is ETGVTQSPTHLIKTRGQQVTLRCSSQSGHNTVSWYQQALGQGPQFIFQYYREEENGRGNFPPRFSGLQFPNYSSELNVNALELDDSALYLCASTSPSGPNYGYTFGSGTRLTVV.

The V gene is TRBV30, the J gene TRBJ2-7; TRBD2 matches at 11 bases. CDR3 length: 15 residues. Trimming removed 4 bases from V and 3 bases from J; junction bases left unmatched: 8. CDR1 and CDR2 from the germline V gene are GTSNPN and SVGIG (reference sequence). The CDR3 spells CAWTGGLAGRYEQYF. CDR3 nucleotide sequence: TGTGCCTGGACTGGAGGACTAGCGGGCCGCTACGAGCAGTACTTC.

The V call is TRBV7-9, the J call TRBJ2-7, with TRBD2 matching over 13 bases. The CDR3 totals 14 residues. Germline V gene lookup returns CDR1 SEHNR and CDR2 FQNEAQ (reference sequence). After removal of 5 bases from V and 4 bases from J, the junction contained 2 bases not matched to a gene. The CDR3, as DNA: TGTGCCAGCAGCGTGGGACTAGCGGGATACGAGCAGTACTTC. This gives the protein CASSVGLAGYEQYF.

This chain uses TRBV2 with TRBJ1-1; 12 bases match TRBD1. This CDR3 has 14 residues. Per germline, CDR1 SNHLY and CDR2 FYNNEI. The ends lost 7 bases at V and 8 bases at J; junction bases unmatched: 8. Here the CDR3 DNA reads TGTGCCAGCACCAGGGGACAGGGGGCTTCAGAAGCTTTCTTT. Residues: CASTRGQGASEAFF.

V is TRBV7-3 and J is TRBJ2-1; 7 bases match TRBD2. The germline CDR1 and CDR2 sequences are SGHTA and FQGTGA. The CDR3 loop spans 14 amino acids. The ends lost 5 bases at V and 10 bases at J; junction bases unmatched: 11. CDR3: CASSLGGTVTEQFF. CDR3 DNA: TGTGCCAGCAGCCTCGGGGGGACGGTAACGGAGCAGTTCTTC.

Only a few counts were recorded for this clone. The chain combines TRBV7-8 with TRBJ2-7; 7 bases fit TRBD2. CDR1 SGHVS and CDR2 FQNEAQ come from the germline V gene. V was pared by 5 bases and J by 6 bases, with 10 bases of the junction left unmatched. The CDR3 runs 14 residues. DNA of the CDR3: TGTGCCAGCAGCCGGACTAGTTCACTCCCCGAGCAGTACTTC. Its protein product is CASSRTSSLPEQYF.

The chain combines TRBV29-1 with TRBJ2-1; 8 bases align to TRBD2. The V gene's germline CDR1 is SQVTM and CDR2 ANQGSEA. This CDR3 spans 14 amino acids. With 7 bases clipped from V and 4 bases from J, the junction kept 9 bases outside the gene matches. Written as DNA, the CDR3 is TGCAGCGGCTCCCTAGCGGGCGGTTACAATGAGCAGTTCTTC. This gives the protein CSGSLAGGYNEQFF.

This clone has just a few counts. The CDR3 DNA reads TGTGCCAGCAGCCAAGGACTGCTTGAAGCTTTCTTT. Its translation: CASSQGLLEAFF. The rearrangement joins TRBV13 to TRBJ1-1, with no clear D. The CDR3 consists of 12 residues. CDR1 PRHDT and CDR2 FYEKMQ come from the germline V gene (reference sequence). Trimming left V 5 bases short and J 7 bases short, with 11 bases between.

V is TRBV5-6 and J is TRBJ1-6; D gene unclear. Germline V CDR1 and CDR2: SGHDT, YYEEEE. Trimming left V 3 bases short and J 10 bases short, with 14 bases between. The CDR3 extends over 14 amino acids. CDR3 residues: CASSSDRSGSPLHF. CDR3 coding DNA: TGTGCCAGCAGCTCCGACCGGAGTGGGTCACCCCTCCACTTT.

The V gene is TRBV6-1, the J gene TRBJ2-7, with 7 bases aligning to TRBD1. The CDR3 loop spans 14 amino acids. The V gene end was trimmed by 7 bases and the J gene end by 3 bases; junction bases not matched to a gene: 9. The germline V gene encodes CDR1 MNHNS and CDR2 SASEGT. CDR3 bases: TGTGCCAGCAAACAGGGGATCCTGAACTACGAGCAGTACTTC. It translates to CASKQGILNYEQYF.